In this sample, the clone carrying this T cell receptor (beta chain) turned up a few times. What it binds is not known. The entry originates in a study of CD8 T cells in Susac syndrome. Study results and limitations: The study's TCR sequencing and HLA analysis drew on a certain number of individuals. That number was acknowledged as relatively small.

The germline V gene encodes CDR1 GTSNPN and CDR2 SVGIG (reference sequence). The CDR3 is 14 residues long. V lost 1 base to trimming and J lost 5 bases, with 12 bases between them. Random-hexamer reverse transcription was applied to roughly 0.45 to 1 ug RNA. TCRdb redid the calling of the immunoSEQ multiplex PCR reads with MiXCR, one entry per CDR3 protein. The repertoire consists of about 81,000 distinct CDR3 sequences, with 94% occurring once and the leading ten covering more than 0.8%. The sequenced sample was CD8+ T cells from PBMCs. This receptor was taken from a human donor with Susac syndrome. The rearrangement links TRBV30 to TRBJ2-1, with D possibly TRBD2 on 5 matching bases. The CDR3 DNA is TGTGCCTGGAGTGGACTAAAATTAAACAATGAGCAGTTCTTC. Protein product: CAWSGLKLNNEQFF.